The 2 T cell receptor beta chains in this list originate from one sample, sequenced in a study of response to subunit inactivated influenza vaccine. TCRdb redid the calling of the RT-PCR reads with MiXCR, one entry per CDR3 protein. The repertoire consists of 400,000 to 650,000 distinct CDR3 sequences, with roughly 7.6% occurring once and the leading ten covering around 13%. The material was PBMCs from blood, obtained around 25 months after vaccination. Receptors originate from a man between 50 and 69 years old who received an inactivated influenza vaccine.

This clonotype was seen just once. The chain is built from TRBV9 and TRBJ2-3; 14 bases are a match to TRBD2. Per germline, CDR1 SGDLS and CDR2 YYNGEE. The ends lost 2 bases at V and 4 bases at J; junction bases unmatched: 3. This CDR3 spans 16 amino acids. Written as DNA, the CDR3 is TGTGCCAGCAGCGTCCGACTAGCGGGGGGGCCAGATACGCAGTATTTT. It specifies CASSVRLAGGPDTQYF.

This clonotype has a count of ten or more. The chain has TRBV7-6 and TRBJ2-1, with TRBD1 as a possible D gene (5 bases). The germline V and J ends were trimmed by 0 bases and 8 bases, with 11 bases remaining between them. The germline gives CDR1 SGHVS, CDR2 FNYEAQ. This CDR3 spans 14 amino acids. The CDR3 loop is CASSLAAGRYEQFF. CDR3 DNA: TGTGCCAGCAGCTTAGCCGCAGGGCGGTATGAGCAGTTCTTC. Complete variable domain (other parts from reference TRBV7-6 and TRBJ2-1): GAGVSQSPRYKVTKRGQDVALRCDPISGHVSLYWYRQALGQGPEFLTYFNYEAQQDKSGLPNDRFSAERPEGSISTLTIQRTEQRDSAMYRCASSLAAGRYEQFFGPGTRLTVL.